The 11 T cell receptor beta chains below all came from one sample that was sequenced in a study of T cells after posttransplantation cyclophosphamide. Cyclophosphamide on days +3 and +4 followed busulfan-fludarabine conditioning and a marrow graft. The method was immunoSEQ multiplex PCR; TCRdb's version includes in-frame clones alone and lacks a portion of them. This table has approximately 4,000 clones, about 83% appearing once. The specimen comprised CD4+ T cells sorted from blood, sampled approximately 35 weeks after a stem cell transplant with posttransplant cyclophosphamide. These receptors all stem from a young adult male patient who received an allogeneic stem cell transplant from a related donor, was CMV-positive, and had no GVHD. The graft donor may have contributed some T cells.

V gene TRBV7-3 combines with J gene TRBJ2-2; 7 positions agree with TRBD2. From germline, CDR1 is SGHTA and CDR2 FQGTGA. V shed 1 base and J 6 bases; nucleotides not matched to a gene: 5. The CDR3 loop spans 15 amino acids. Written as DNA, the CDR3 is TGTGCCAGCAGCTTAAGCGGGAGCCGGGCCGGGGAGCTGTTTTTT. Translated: CASSLSGSRAGELFF.

This clone was seen a few times. One junction end does not reproduce the germline sequence, and a read error may be involved. Other DNA sequences in this sample translate to the same CDR3. CDR3 sequence (DNA): TGCGCCAGCAGCTTGGTGGCCAGTAAAAATTCCCCCCTCCACTTT. This gives the protein CASSLVASKNSPLHF. The rearrangement uses TRBV5-1 and TRBJ1-6; D is uncertain. This CDR3 has 15 residues. Germline values: CDR1 SGHRS, CDR2 YFSETQ.

This clone was detected only a few times. The V gene is TRBV20-1, the J gene TRBJ1-3; possibly TRBD1 for D (6 bases). Germline loops: CDR1 DFQATT, CDR2 SNEGSKA (reference sequence). The length of the CDR3 is 11 residues. CDR3 sequence (DNA): TGCGGGGGGGGGCAAGGAAACACCATATATTTT. Translated, it gives CGGGQGNTIYF.

V usage is TRBV11-2 and J usage is TRBJ1-1; a weak D match, TRBD1 (6 bases). Trimming removed 6 bases at V and 0 bases at J, with 14 bases between. This CDR3 has 15 amino acids. Germline V gene data show CDR1 as SGHAT and CDR2 as FQNNGV. CDR3 in amino acids: CASSTGQGMNTEAFF. The CDR3 DNA follows: TGTGCCAGCAGTACAGGGCAGGGTATGAACACTGAAGCTTTCTTT.

This clone was observed once. This chain joins TRBV2 and TRBJ2-7, with a tentative D call TRBD2 (6 bases). Germline CDR1 and CDR2: SNHLY and FYNNEI. Deletions cut 9 bases from V and 2 bases from J, with 17 bases between. The CDR3 spans 14 residues. CDR3 protein: CASRGAGGPYEQYF. The CDR3 DNA sequence: TGTGCCAGTAGAGGGGCCGGGGGACCCTACGAGCAGTACTTC.

The rearrangement links TRBV4-1 to TRBJ2-7, with D maybe TRBD2 (5 bases). V lost 2 bases and J lost 3, with 20 bases in between. The germline gives CDR1 MGHRA, CDR2 YSYEKL. CDR3 length equals 17 residues. The CDR3 region is CASSQTRGLGFRYEQYF. The CDR3 bases are TGCGCCAGCAGCCAAACTCGAGGGTTGGGATTTCGCTACGAGCAGTACTTC.

J is TRBJ1-1 and V is TRBV5-8; 9 bases are shared with TRBD1. This CDR3 is built from 15 residues. The trim removed 4 bases at V and 11 bases at J, leaving 15 bases unmatched. Germline V CDR1 and CDR2: SGHTS, YDEGEE. The CDR3 reads CASSPTGTGTTAAFF. Written as DNA, the CDR3 is TGTGCCAGCAGCCCCACCGGGACAGGGACCACGGCTGCTTTCTTT. Variable domain in full (rest from reference TRBV5-8 and TRBJ1-1): EAGVTQSPTHLIKTRGQQATLRCSPISGHTSVYWYQQALGLGLQFLLWYDEGEERNRGNFPPRFSGRQFPNYSSELNVNALELEDSALYLCASSPTGTGTTAAFFGQGTRLTVV.

The gene calls are TRBV5-5 and TRBJ1-2, with 8 bases lining up with TRBD1. The germline V gene has CDR1 SGHKS and CDR2 YYEKEE (reference sequence). Trimming at V came to 2 bases and at J to 6 bases, leaving 9 bases not matched to a gene. The CDR3 consists of 15 residues. Written as DNA, the CDR3 is TGTGCCAGCAGCTTAGCCGGGACAGGCGGGAATGGCTACACCTTC. Translation gives CASSLAGTGGNGYTF.

CDR3 nucleotides: TGTGCCAGCAGCTTGGCTGCATGGGGACTAGCGGGGGGGGGTACGCAGTATTTT. This translates into CASSLAAWGLAGGGTQYF. The rearrangement links TRBV5-4 to TRBJ2-3; 16 bases map to TRBD2. V lost 0 bases to trimming and J lost 8 bases; unmatched junction nucleotides: 9. Germline assignment: CDR1 SGHNT and CDR2 YYREEE (reference sequence). This CDR3 contains 18 residues.

The chain couples TRBV10-3 to TRBJ2-7, with TRBD1 matching 7 bases. J lost 0 bases, V lost 4 bases, and 3 bases had no gene match. Germline assignment: CDR1 ENHRY and CDR2 SYGVKD. The CDR3 sequence is 14 residues long. Written as DNA, the CDR3 is TGTGCCATCAGTGTGGGACAGATCTCCTACGAGCAGTACTTC. Protein: CAISVGQISYEQYF.

This rearrangement joins TRBV6-1 to TRBJ2-7; 11 bases map to TRBD2. The CDR3 is made up of 15 amino acids. CDR1 is MNHNS and CDR2 is SASEGT in the germline V gene. V was clipped by 4 bases and J by 4 bases; unmatched bases: 6. The CDR3, as DNA: TGTGCCAGCAGTGCCCGCGGGACTAGCGGATACGAGCAGTACTTC. This gives the protein CASSARGTSGYEQYF.